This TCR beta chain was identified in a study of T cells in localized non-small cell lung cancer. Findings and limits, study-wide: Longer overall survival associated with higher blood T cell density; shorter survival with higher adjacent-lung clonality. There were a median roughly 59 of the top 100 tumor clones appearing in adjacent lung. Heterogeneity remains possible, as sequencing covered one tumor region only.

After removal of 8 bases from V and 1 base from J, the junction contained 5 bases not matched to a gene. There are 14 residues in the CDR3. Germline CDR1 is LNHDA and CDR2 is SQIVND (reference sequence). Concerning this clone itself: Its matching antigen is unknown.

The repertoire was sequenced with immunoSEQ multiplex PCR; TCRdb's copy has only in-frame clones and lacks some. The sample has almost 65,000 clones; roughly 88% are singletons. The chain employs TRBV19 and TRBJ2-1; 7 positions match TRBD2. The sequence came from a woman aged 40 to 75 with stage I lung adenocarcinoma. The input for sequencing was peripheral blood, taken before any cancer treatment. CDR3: CASSRGSSYNEQFF. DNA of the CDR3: TGTGCCAGTTCTCGCGGGAGTTCCTACAATGAGCAGTTCTTC. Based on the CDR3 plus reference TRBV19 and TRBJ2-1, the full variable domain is DGGITQSPKYLFRKEGQNVTLSCEQNLNHDAMYWYRQDPGQGLRLIYYSQIVNDFQKGDIAEGYSVSREKKESFPLTVTSAQKNPTAFYLCASSRGSSYNEQFFGPGTRLTVL.